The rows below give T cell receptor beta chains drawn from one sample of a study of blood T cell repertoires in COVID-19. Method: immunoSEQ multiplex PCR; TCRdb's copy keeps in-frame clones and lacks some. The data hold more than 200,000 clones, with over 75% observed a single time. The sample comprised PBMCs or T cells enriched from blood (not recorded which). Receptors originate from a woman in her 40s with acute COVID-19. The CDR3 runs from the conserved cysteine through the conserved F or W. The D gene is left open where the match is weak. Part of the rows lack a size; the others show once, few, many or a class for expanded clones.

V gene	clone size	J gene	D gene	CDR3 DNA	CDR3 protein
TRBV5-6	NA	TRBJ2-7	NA	TGTGCCAGCAGCAGGGGGTACGAGCAGTACTTC	CASSRGYEQYF
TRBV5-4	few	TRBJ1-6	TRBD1	TGTGCCAGCAGCTTGGACAGGGGAAATTCACCCCTCCACTTT	CASSLDRGNSPLHF
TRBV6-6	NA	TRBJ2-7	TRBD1	TGTGCCAGCAGTTTGCAGGGGGCCGGCTACGAGCAGTACTTC	CASSLQGAGYEQYF
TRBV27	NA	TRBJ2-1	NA	TGTGCCAGCAGTTCCCTGAGCTCCTACAATGAGCAGTTCTTC	CASSSLSSYNEQFF
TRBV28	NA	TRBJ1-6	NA	TGTGCCAGCAGCCTGGGAGGCGAGAATTCACCCCTCCACTTT	CASSLGGENSPLHF
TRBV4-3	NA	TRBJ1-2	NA	TGCGCCAGCAGCCAAGAAACAGGGTCTGGCTATGGCTACACCTTC	CASSQETGSGYGYTF
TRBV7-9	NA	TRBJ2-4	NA	TGTGCCAGCAGCTTAGCAATTACGGGACTCAAAAACATTCAGTACTTC	CASSLAITGLKNIQYF
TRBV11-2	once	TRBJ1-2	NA	TGTGCCAGCAGCATCAACAGAGCCCTCTATGGCTACACCTTC	CASSINRALYGYTF
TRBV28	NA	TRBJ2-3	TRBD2	TGTGCCAGCAGTTCAGGCAAGTCCGGGAGGGCAGATACGCAGTATTTT	CASSSGKSGRADTQYF
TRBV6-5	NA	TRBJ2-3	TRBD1	TGTGCCAGCATCGGGACAGGGGGAAGGGGTACGCAGTATTTT	CASIGTGGRGTQYF
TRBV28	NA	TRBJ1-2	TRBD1	TGTGCCAGCAGACACAGGGGGCTCGACTATGGCTACACCTTC	CASRHRGLDYGYTF
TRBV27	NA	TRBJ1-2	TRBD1	TGTGCCAGCAGTCCTGGACAGGAAGTCTATGGCTACACCTTC	CASSPGQEVYGYTF
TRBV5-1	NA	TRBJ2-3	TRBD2	TGCGCCAGCAGCTCCACTAGCGGGTTCTCCGATACGCAGTATTTT	CASSSTSGFSDTQYF
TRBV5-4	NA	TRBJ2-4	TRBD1	TGTGCCAGCAGCCACCGACAGGGGGCTGGCAAAAACATTCAGTACTTC	CASSHRQGAGKNIQYF
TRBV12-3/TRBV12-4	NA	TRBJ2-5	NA	TGTGCCAGCAGTTTCGTCGTCCAAGAGACCCAGTACTTC	CASSFVVQETQYF
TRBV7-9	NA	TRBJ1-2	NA	TGTGCCAGCAGCTTAGAGTCGTCGGGGATGGGCTACACCTTC	CASSLESSGMGYTF